Below, 26 T cell receptor beta chains from the same sample are listed, as sequenced in a study of blood T cell repertoires in COVID-19. Sequencing used immunoSEQ multiplex PCR; TCRdb keeps in-frame clones, though not all of them. The sample contains more than 20,000 clones, about 86% of which appear only once. The sequencing input was peripheral blood. The origin of the receptors is a man between 65 and 85 years old with acute or convalescent COVID-19.

The V gene is TRBV7-3, the J gene TRBJ1-6; perhaps TRBD1 as D (6 bases). V was trimmed by 4 bases and J by 1 base, leaving 8 bases between them. This CDR3 region has 15 residues. The V gene's germline CDR1 is SGHTA and CDR2 FQGTGA. The CDR3 spells CASSSDSSYNSPLHF. The CDR3 DNA reads as TGTGCCAGCAGCTCGGACAGTTCCTATAATTCACCCCTCCACTTT.

The rearrangement uses TRBV29-1 and TRBJ2-5; 7 positions agree with TRBD1. The ends lost 8 bases at V and 1 base at J; junction bases unmatched: 10. CDR3 length equals 14 residues. Germline V gene data show CDR1 as SQVTM and CDR2 as ANQGSEA. CDR3 region: CSYLGGQFQETQYF. The CDR3 nucleotides are TGCAGCTACCTAGGGGGACAGTTCCAAGAGACCCAGTACTTC.

The chain links TRBV7-9 to TRBJ1-2; D is undetermined. Trimming removed 8 bases at V and 8 bases at J, with 18 bases between. There are 13 residues in the CDR3. Germline values: CDR1 SEHNR, CDR2 FQNEAQ (reference sequence). CDR3 loop: CASHNPRMLGYTF. CDR3 DNA sequence: TGTGCCAGCCACAACCCGAGGATGCTAGGCTACACCTTC. Complete variable domain (other parts from reference TRBV7-9 and TRBJ1-2): DTGVSQNPRHKITKRGQNVTFRCDPISEHNRLYWYRQTLGQGPEFLTYFQNEAQLEKSRLLSDRFSAERPKGSFSTLEIQRTEQGDSAMYLCASHNPRMLGYTFGSGTRLTVV.

The rearrangement joins TRBV6-5 to TRBJ2-2; TRBD1 aligns across 9 bases. The CDR3 extends over 15 amino acids. The V and J ends lost 7 bases and 6 bases, in that order; junction bases with no gene match: 9. Germline assignment: CDR1 MNHEY and CDR2 SVGAGI. CDR3 DNA: TGTGCCAGCAAACGCACAGGGGGCGCAGCCGGGGAGCTGTTTTTT. Its translation is CASKRTGGAAGELFF.

The chain joins TRBV6-2 or TRBV6-3 to TRBJ2-7; D not resolved. There are 14 residues in the CDR3. With 0 bases removed from V and 6 bases from J, the gap between germline ends came to 12 bases. Germline V gene sequence: CDR1 MNHEY, CDR2 SVGEGT. CDR3: CASSYSLTLSEQYF. CDR3 nucleotide sequence: TGTGCCAGCAGTTACTCGTTAACCCTGAGCGAGCAGTACTTC.

This chain connects TRBV5-3 to TRBJ2-7, with 9 bases aligning to TRBD2. TRBV5-3 counts as an open reading frame of uncertain function. This CDR3 has 14 residues. The junction had 10 bases not matched to a gene; V was cut back by 8 bases and J by 4 bases. The CDR3 nucleotides are TGTGCCAGCAGGGCTAGCGGGACTGGTTACGAGCAGTACTTC. This codes for CASRASGTGYEQYF.

The V call is TRBV4-3, the J call TRBJ1-2; 11 bases match TRBD1. Germline V gene sequence: CDR1 LGHNA, CDR2 YSLEER. V lost 0 bases and J lost 4; bases outside the gene matches: 4. The CDR3 contains 16 residues. In DNA, the CDR3 is TGCGCCAGCAGCCAAGAGGGGACAGGGGGGAGCTATGGCTACACCTTC. Amino acid sequence: CASSQEGTGGSYGYTF.

The chain recombines TRBV19 with TRBJ2-5; 14 nucleotides align to TRBD2. Germline V gives CDR1 LNHDA, CDR2 SQIVND (reference sequence). After removal of 5 bases from V and 5 bases from J, the junction contained 10 bases not matched to a gene. The CDR3 has 17 residues. The CDR3: CASSPIRLAGGMETQYF. CDR3 nucleotides: TGTGCCAGTAGTCCCATCCGACTAGCGGGAGGGATGGAGACCCAGTACTTC.

J is TRBJ1-3 and V is TRBV19; D might be TRBD1 (5 bases). V lost 5 bases to trimming and J lost 0 bases, with 11 bases between them. This CDR3 has 15 amino acids. CDR1 and CDR2 (germline): LNHDA, SQIVND (reference sequence). In nucleotides, the CDR3 is TGTGCCAGTAGTCCTCGGGACTACTCTGGAAACACCATATATTTT. It specifies CASSPRDYSGNTIYF.

This clone was recorded only once. The chain links TRBV5-8 to TRBJ1-1; no definite D call. The V and J ends lost 7 bases and 7 bases respectively, with 17 bases between them. CDR1 SGHTS and CDR2 YDEGEE come from the germline V gene. The CDR3 consists of 13 residues. The CDR3 is CASPKRGSDEAFF. CDR3 coding DNA: TGTGCCAGCCCCAAGAGAGGGAGCGATGAAGCTTTCTTT.

The chain combines TRBV10-3 with TRBJ1-1; TRBD1 might be the D (6 bases). Trimming took 10 bases from V and 5 from J, leaving 8 bases between them. The V gene's germline CDR1 is ENHRY and CDR2 SYGVKD. The CDR3 is made up of 10 amino acids. The chain's CDR3 is CATQGTEAFF. As DNA, the CDR3 is TGTGCCACTCAGGGGACTGAAGCTTTCTTT.

The CDR3 sequence: CATSDGTSKSDTQYF. The CDR3 DNA is TGTGCCACCAGTGACGGGACTTCCAAGTCAGATACGCAGTATTTT. The rearrangement joins TRBV24-1 to TRBJ2-3, with D possibly TRBD2 on 6 matching bases. V shed 4 bases and J shed 4 bases, with 14 bases lying between them. CDR3 size: 15 residues. Per the germline V gene, CDR1 is KGHDR and CDR2 is SFDVKD.

The chain has TRBV19 and TRBJ2-7, with TRBD2 matching 8 bases. In germline, CDR1 is LNHDA, CDR2 SQIVND (reference sequence). V lost 1 base, J lost 2 bases, and 4 bases stayed unmatched. This CDR3 has 15 amino acids. The CDR3 DNA is TGTGCCAGTAGTATAGCGGGTAGCGGGGCCTACGAGCAGTACTTC. It specifies CASSIAGSGAYEQYF.

This sequence joins TRBV10-3 and TRBJ1-3; 9 nucleotides align to TRBD1. Losses at the gene ends were 6 bases for V and 0 bases for J; bases not matched to a gene: 6. CDR1 and CDR2 from the germline V gene are ENHRY and SYGVKD. The CDR3 is 16 residues long. CDR3 loop: CAIRPGQGFSGNTIYF. CDR3 bases: TGTGCCATCAGGCCGGGACAGGGTTTCTCTGGAAACACCATATATTTT.

J is TRBJ1-1 and V is TRBV20-1, with TRBD1 as a possible D gene (5 bases). Germline V gives CDR1 DFQATT, CDR2 SNEGSKA (reference sequence). This CDR3 is built from 11 residues. The ends were cut back, 3 bases at V and 5 bases at J, with 7 bases in the middle. CDR3 in amino acids: CSARGGTEAFF. The CDR3, as DNA: TGCAGTGCTAGGGGGGGAACTGAAGCTTTCTTT.

This clone was counted between two and nine times. The rearrangement joins TRBV6-2 or TRBV6-3 to TRBJ1-2; 7 bases line up with TRBD1. CDR3 size: 15 residues. Per the germline V gene, CDR1 is MNHEY and CDR2 is SVGEGT. J gave up 7 bases and V 5 bases, and 13 bases lay outside the gene matches. The CDR3 loop reads CASSPRQGDGRGYTF. The CDR3 DNA sequence: TGTGCCAGCAGTCCCCGACAGGGAGACGGACGTGGCTACACCTTC.

The J gene is TRBJ1-1, the V gene TRBV5-1; 9 nucleotides align to TRBD1. CDR1 is SGHRS and CDR2 is YFSETQ in the germline V gene. V was clipped by 0 bases and J by 1 base; unmatched bases: 1. The length of the CDR3 is 15 residues. The CDR3, as DNA: TGCGCCAGCAGCTTGGAGACAGGGGGGAACACTGAAGCTTTCTTT. It encodes CASSLETGGNTEAFF.

The rearrangement uses TRBV6-2 or TRBV6-3 and TRBJ1-5, with D unresolved. The V end was cut by 4 bases, the J end by 9 bases, with 7 bases between. CDR3 size: 11 residues. The germline CDR1 and CDR2 sequences are MNHEY and SVGEGT. CDR3 DNA: TGTGCCAGCAGTTCCCGGGGGCCCCAGCATTTT. It is translated as CASSSRGPQHF.

V gene TRBV6-6 combines with J gene TRBJ1-4, with D uncertain. The length of the CDR3 is 16 residues. Between the trimmed V and J ends, which lost 3 bases and 0 bases, there was a span of 11 bases. Germline V gene sequence: CDR1 MNHNY, CDR2 SVGAGI (reference sequence). The CDR3 loop is CASSYGRSATNEKLFF. In DNA form, the CDR3 reads TGTGCCAGCAGTTATGGGAGGTCGGCAACTAATGAAAAACTGTTTTTT.

Only a few counts were recorded for this clone. The chain is built from TRBV19 and TRBJ1-4, with 7 bases matching TRBD1. Germline CDR1 and CDR2: LNHDA and SQIVND (reference sequence). The length of the CDR3 is 15 residues. V trimming: 5 bases; J trimming: 7 bases; junction bases outside the gene matches: 10. The DNA of the CDR3 is TGTGCCAGTAGTCCGAACAGGGGCTTGAGTGAAAAACTGTTTTTT. Translating gives CASSPNRGLSEKLFF.

The chain is built from TRBV20-1 and TRBJ2-1, with TRBD2 matching over 11 bases. This CDR3 region has 17 residues. Germline V CDR1 and CDR2: DFQATT, SNEGSKA (reference sequence). The V segment lost 3 bases and the J segment 2 bases; nucleotides outside the gene matches: 9. For the CDR3, the DNA is TGCAGTGCTAGTATGCTAGCGGGAGGAGAAACCTACAATGAGCAGTTCTTC. It is translated as CSASMLAGGETYNEQFF.

The rearrangement uses TRBV7-9 and TRBJ1-5, with a possible D match to TRBD1 (6 bases). Between the trimmed V and J ends, which lost 5 bases and 6 bases, there was a span of 17 bases. CDR3 size: 15 residues. The germline CDR1 and CDR2 sequences are SEHNR and FQNEAQ (reference sequence). CDR3 in DNA: TGTGCCAGCAGCCGCCCAGGGGAGACAGGTCAGCCCCAGCATTTT. Amino acids: CASSRPGETGQPQHF.

The rearrangement links TRBV7-9 to TRBJ2-3; D is ambiguous. The CDR3 spans 11 residues. Germline V gene data show CDR1 as SEHNR and CDR2 as FQNEAQ (reference sequence). The V end lost 3 bases, the J end lost 6 bases, and 4 bases lay between the germline ends. The CDR3 sequence is CASSFMDTQYF. CDR3 DNA sequence: TGTGCCAGCAGCTTTATGGATACGCAGTATTTT.

This chain joins TRBV7-2 and TRBJ2-3; 7 bases line up with TRBD1. Germline values: CDR1 SGHTA, CDR2 FQGNSA. The CDR3 has 18 residues. V gave up 5 bases and J gave up 8 bases; unmatched junction bases: 22. The CDR3: CASSPQTPGQTSFSTQYF. CDR3 nucleotides: TGTGCCAGCAGCCCACAAACCCCGGGACAGACTTCTTTTAGTACGCAGTATTTT.

The rearrangement joins TRBV27 to TRBJ1-3, with D perhaps matching TRBD1 (6 bases). Germline V CDR1 and CDR2: MNHEY, SMNVEV (reference sequence). CDR3 length equals 16 residues. V lost 6 bases and J lost 1, with 16 bases in between. The CDR3 is CASSRVGGQSGNTIYF. The CDR3 DNA is TGTGCCAGCAGCCGAGTTGGGGGACAATCTGGAAACACCATATATTTT.

Sample share makes this clone medium-sized (0.01 to 0.1%). This chain joins TRBV5-1 and TRBJ2-3; tentative D call: TRBD1 (5 bases). Per the germline V gene, CDR1 is SGHRS and CDR2 is YFSETQ. With 5 bases removed from V and 2 bases from J, the gap between germline ends came to 12 bases. The CDR3 has 14 residues. Written as DNA, the CDR3 is TGCGCCAGCAGTTATGGGGCCCTCACAGATACGCAGTATTTT. Protein: CASSYGALTDTQYF.